These 17 T cell receptor beta chains share one sample of origin, sequenced in a study of T cell changes during pregnancy in multiple sclerosis. The assay was immunoSEQ multiplex PCR, and TCRdb's table has in-frame clones only and misses some. The sample holds roughly 48,000 clones; 85% to 95% are singletons and the top ten take 5.5% to 7%. The sample consisted of CD8+ T cells from peripheral blood mononuclear cells, taken in the first trimester of pregnancy. Receptors originate from a female donor with multiple sclerosis, enrolled in a pregnancy study.

This sequence joins TRBV7-9 and TRBJ2-3; tentatively, D is TRBD1 (6 bases). V was pared by 5 bases and J by 2 bases, with 14 bases between. Germline V gene lookup returns CDR1 SEHNR and CDR2 FQNEAQ (reference sequence). The CDR3 runs to 15 residues. The CDR3 DNA is TGTGCCAGCAGCCCCCGGGACAAAGCCACAGATACGCAGTATTTT. Its translation: CASSPRDKATDTQYF.

The gene calls are TRBV7-8 and TRBJ2-1, with 7 bases matching TRBD1. Germline values: CDR1 SGHVS, CDR2 FQNEAQ. J gave up 8 bases and V 2 bases, and 3 bases lay outside the gene matches. CDR3 length: 13 residues. CDR3 loop: CASSLSQGDEQFF. In DNA form, the CDR3 reads TGTGCCAGCAGCTTAAGCCAGGGGGATGAGCAGTTCTTC.

The chain joins TRBV28 to TRBJ1-5; 9 nucleotides line up with TRBD1. The CDR3 length is 17 residues. Trimming cost V 3 bases and J 6 bases; bases outside gene matches: 12. Germline V lookup: CDR1 MDHEN, CDR2 SYDVKM. CDR3 DNA: TGTGCCAGCAGTTTCCCCACCGGGACAGGGACCTCTCAGCCCCAGCATTTT. Residues: CASSFPTGTGTSQPQHF.

The chain links TRBV28 to TRBJ2-1; TRBD2 might be the D (6 bases). Germline values: CDR1 MDHEN, CDR2 SYDVKM. The V end lost 3 bases, the J end lost 9 bases, and 6 bases lay between the germline ends. The length of the CDR3 is 11 residues. CDR3 region: CASSFSGEQFF. The CDR3 DNA reads TGTGCCAGCAGTTTTAGCGGTGAGCAGTTCTTC.

This chain joins TRBV11-2 and TRBJ2-1; TRBD2 might be the D (6 bases). This CDR3 contains 14 residues. Trimming shortened V by 5 bases and J by 9 bases, and 17 bases separated the two germline ends. Germline CDR1 and CDR2: SGHAT and FQNNGV. The CDR3 nucleotides are TGTGCCAGCAGCCCGTTAGCGGCTTCGGGTGAGCAGTTCTTC. Protein product: CASSPLAASGEQFF.

J is TRBJ1-1 and V is TRBV13, with unresolved D. The CDR3 has 14 residues. V lost 5 bases and J 1 base, leaving 11 bases between the germline ends. Germline V gene lookup returns CDR1 PRHDT and CDR2 FYEKMQ (reference sequence). The CDR3 bases are TGTGCCAGCAGCGCGACACTGACGAACACTGAAGCTTTCTTT. This gives the protein CASSATLTNTEAFF.

V gene TRBV4-1 combines with J gene TRBJ2-6; TRBD1 agrees at 10 bases. Germline CDR1 and CDR2: MGHRA and YSYEKL. V lost 8 bases and J lost 4; bases outside the gene matches: 5. This CDR3 spans 15 amino acids. The CDR3 sequence is CASRDRGSGANVLTF. In DNA form, the CDR3 reads TGCGCCAGCCGGGACAGGGGTTCCGGGGCCAACGTCCTGACTTTC.

The J gene is TRBJ2-5, the V gene TRBV29-1; 8 nucleotides agree with TRBD2. The germline CDR1 and CDR2 sequences are SQVTM and ANQGSEA. The CDR3 is made up of 11 amino acids. V shed 7 bases and J 7 bases; nucleotides not matched to a gene: 5. CDR3 amino acids: CSGQAGGTQYF. CDR3 bases: TGCAGCGGACAGGCGGGGGGGACCCAGTACTTC. Drawing the rest from reference TRBV29-1 and TRBJ2-5, the complete variable domain is SAVISQKPSRDICQRGTSLTIQCQVDSQVTMMFWYRQQPGQSLTLIATANQGSEATYESGFVIDKFPISRPNLTFSTLTVSNMSPEDSSIYLCSGQAGGTQYFGPGTRLLVL.

The count of this clone is one. The CDR3: CASSGGLTYEQYF. The DNA of the CDR3 is TGTGCCAGCAGCGGAGGACTAACCTACGAGCAGTACTTC. The V call is TRBV13, the J call TRBJ2-7; a weak D match, TRBD2 (6 bases). Germline V gives CDR1 PRHDT, CDR2 FYEKMQ (reference sequence). The V end was cut by 5 bases, the J end by 2 bases, with 10 bases between. The CDR3 is made up of 13 amino acids.

The DNA of the CDR3 is TGTGCCAGCAGCTTAGTGGGACTGGGCCTCCATGAGCAGTTCTTC. It specifies CASSLVGLGLHEQFF. V and J are TRBV7-9 and TRBJ2-1, with D possibly matching TRBD2 (6 bases). CDR1 and CDR2 from the germline V gene are SEHNR and FQNEAQ (reference sequence). The CDR3 is 15 residues long. Trimming removed 1 base from V and 8 bases from J, with 15 bases in between.

The J gene is TRBJ2-5, the V gene TRBV29-1; 8 nucleotides match TRBD1. The junction had 11 bases not matched to a gene; V was cut back by 5 bases and J by 9 bases. Germline V lookup: CDR1 SQVTM, CDR2 ANQGSEA. This CDR3 is 13 amino acids long. The chain's CDR3 is CSVPGQDRGSQYF. The CDR3 DNA reads as TGCAGCGTTCCGGGACAGGACCGGGGGTCCCAGTACTTC.

The V and J genes are TRBV4-1 and TRBJ1-4, with D perhaps TRBD1 (6 bases). The CDR3 runs 14 residues. In germline, CDR1 is MGHRA, CDR2 YSYEKL. V was shortened by 1 base and J by 8 bases, with 11 bases between the two germline ends. CDR3 bases: TGCGCCAGCAGCCAAGGGCCCGGACAGGAAAAACTGTTTTTT. Residues: CASSQGPGQEKLFF.

V and J are TRBV13 and TRBJ1-1, with 8 bases identical to TRBD1. Trimming at V came to 6 bases and at J to 0 bases, leaving 9 bases not matched to a gene. Per germline, CDR1 PRHDT and CDR2 FYEKMQ (reference sequence). The CDR3 length is 16 residues. CDR3 nucleotide sequence: TGTGCCAGCAGTTTGCGGACAGGGCCGATGAACACTGAAGCTTTCTTT. This encodes CASSLRTGPMNTEAFF.

The V and J genes are TRBV27 and TRBJ2-5, with D possibly TRBD1 on 6 matching bases. Germline V CDR1 and CDR2: MNHEY, SMNVEV (reference sequence). The CDR3 totals 16 residues. V dropped 1 base and J dropped 2 bases, with 14 bases sitting between them. CDR3 sequence: CASSLYGQLLQETQYF. DNA of the CDR3: TGTGCCAGCAGTTTATACGGACAGCTTCTACAAGAGACCCAGTACTTC.

The CDR3 region is CASSAPDGLYEQYF. Here the CDR3 DNA reads TGTGCCAGCAGCGCGCCGGACGGACTTTACGAGCAGTACTTC. The rearrangement joins TRBV7-9 to TRBJ2-7; possible D gene TRBD2, 5 bases. Trimming stripped 5 bases from V and 4 bases from J, with 15 bases between. The CDR3 spans 14 residues. Germline CDR1 and CDR2: SEHNR and FQNEAQ (reference sequence). Filled out from reference TRBV7-9 and TRBJ2-7, the complete variable domain reads DTGVSQNPRHKITKRGQNVTFRCDPISEHNRLYWYRQTLGQGPEFLTYFQNEAQLEKSRLLSDRFSAERPKGSFSTLEIQRTEQGDSAMYLCASSAPDGLYEQYFGPGTRLTVT.

The gene calls are TRBV6-6 and TRBJ1-5, with TRBD1 matching over 8 bases. Germline CDR1 is MNHNY and CDR2 is SVGAGI (reference sequence). This CDR3 is 13 amino acids long. J gave up 6 bases and V 5 bases, and 3 bases lay outside the gene matches. The CDR3 region is CASSPDRAQPQHF. As DNA, the CDR3 is TGTGCCAGCAGTCCGGACAGGGCTCAGCCCCAGCATTTT.

CDR3 sequence (DNA): TGTGCCAGCTGCAAGGGGAATCCGGCAGCCCATGGCTACACCTTC. This gives the protein CASCKGNPAAHGYTF. The chain has TRBV27 and TRBJ1-2; possibly TRBD1 for D (5 bases). With 8 bases removed from V and 6 bases from J, the gap between germline ends came to 22 bases. This CDR3 comprises 15 residues. The germline gives CDR1 MNHEY, CDR2 SMNVEV (reference sequence).